What follows describes a single T cell receptor (beta chain). The antigen is unknown. The sample originates from a study of T cell responses to AZD1222 COVID-19 vaccine. Study-level results: No repertoire was sampled before or during the peak T cell response, only after it.

The data were produced by immunoSEQ multiplex PCR, yet TCRdb's version contains in-frame clones alone and is incomplete. Of roughly 100,000 clones detected, around nine tenths appear once; the ten largest clones hold approximately 16%. Germline assignment: CDR1 GTSNPN and CDR2 SVGIG (reference sequence). CDR3 length: 15 residues. Trimming cost V 5 bases and J 6 bases; bases outside gene matches: 9. The chain couples TRBV30 to TRBJ1-5, with 11 bases fitting TRBD1. The sequence derives from an adult who received the AZD1222 COVID-19 vaccine. The source was peripheral blood, collected 28 days after the second AZD1222 dose. The CDR3, as DNA: TGTGCCTGGCAGCTTGGACAGGGGGCCGGTCAGCCCCAGCATTTT. As protein: CAWQLGQGAGQPQHF.